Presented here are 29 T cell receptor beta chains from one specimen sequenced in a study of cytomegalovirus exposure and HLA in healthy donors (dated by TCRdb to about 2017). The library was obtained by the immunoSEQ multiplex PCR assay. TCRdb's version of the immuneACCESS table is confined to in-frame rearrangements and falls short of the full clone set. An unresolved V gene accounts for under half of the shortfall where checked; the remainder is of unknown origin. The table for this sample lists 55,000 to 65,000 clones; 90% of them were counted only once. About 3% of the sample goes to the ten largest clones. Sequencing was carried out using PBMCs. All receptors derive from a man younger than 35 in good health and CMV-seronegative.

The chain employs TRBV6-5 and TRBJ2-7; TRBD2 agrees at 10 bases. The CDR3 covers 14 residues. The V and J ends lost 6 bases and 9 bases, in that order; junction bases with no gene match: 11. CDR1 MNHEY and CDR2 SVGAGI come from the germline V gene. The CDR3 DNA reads TGTGCCAGCAGAAGGACTAGCGGATTTGCGCGGCAGTACTTC. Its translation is CASRRTSGFARQYF.

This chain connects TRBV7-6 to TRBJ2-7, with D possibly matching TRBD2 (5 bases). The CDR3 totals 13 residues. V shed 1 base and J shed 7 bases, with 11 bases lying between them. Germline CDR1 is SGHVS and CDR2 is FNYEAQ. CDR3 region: CASSLELTGEQYF. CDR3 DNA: TGTGCCAGCAGCTTAGAACTGACGGGGGAGCAGTACTTC.

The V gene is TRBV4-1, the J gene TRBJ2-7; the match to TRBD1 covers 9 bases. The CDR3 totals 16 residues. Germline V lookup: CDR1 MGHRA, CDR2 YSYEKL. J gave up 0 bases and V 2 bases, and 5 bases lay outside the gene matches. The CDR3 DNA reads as TGCGCCAGCAGCCAAATCGGACAGGGGAGCTCCTACGAGCAGTACTTC. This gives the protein CASSQIGQGSSYEQYF.

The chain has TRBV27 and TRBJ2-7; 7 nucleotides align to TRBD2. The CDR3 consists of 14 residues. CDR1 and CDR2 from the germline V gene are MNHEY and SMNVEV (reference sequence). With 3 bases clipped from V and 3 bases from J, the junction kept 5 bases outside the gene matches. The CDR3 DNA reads TGTGCCAGCAGTTTGGCGGGAGTCCTCTACGAGCAGTACTTC. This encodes CASSLAGVLYEQYF.

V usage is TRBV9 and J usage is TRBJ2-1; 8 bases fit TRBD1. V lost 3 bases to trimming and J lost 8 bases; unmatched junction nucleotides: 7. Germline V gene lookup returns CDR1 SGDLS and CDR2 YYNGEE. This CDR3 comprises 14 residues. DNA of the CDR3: TGTGCCAGCAGCGCCCTGGACAGGGTCCATGAGCAGTTCTTC. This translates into CASSALDRVHEQFF.

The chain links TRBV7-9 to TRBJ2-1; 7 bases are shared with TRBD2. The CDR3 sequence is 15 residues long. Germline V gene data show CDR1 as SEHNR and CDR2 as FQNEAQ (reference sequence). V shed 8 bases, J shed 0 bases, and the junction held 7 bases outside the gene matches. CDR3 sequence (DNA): TGTGCCAGCTACCAGCGGGGAAGCTCCTACAATGAGCAGTTCTTC. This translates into CASYQRGSSYNEQFF.

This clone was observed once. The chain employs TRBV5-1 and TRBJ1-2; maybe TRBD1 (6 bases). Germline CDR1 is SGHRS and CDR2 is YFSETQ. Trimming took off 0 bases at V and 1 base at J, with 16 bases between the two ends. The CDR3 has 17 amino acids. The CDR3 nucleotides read TGCGCCAGCAGCTTGGAGCTAGGGGGTCCTCTTAACTATGGCTACACCTTC. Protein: CASSLELGGPLNYGYTF.

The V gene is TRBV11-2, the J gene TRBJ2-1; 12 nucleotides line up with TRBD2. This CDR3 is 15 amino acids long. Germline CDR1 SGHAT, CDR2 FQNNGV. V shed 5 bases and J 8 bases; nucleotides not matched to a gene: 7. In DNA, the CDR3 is TGTGCCAGCAGCCCACGACTAGCGGGAGACGATGAGCAGTTCTTC. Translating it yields CASSPRLAGDDEQFF.

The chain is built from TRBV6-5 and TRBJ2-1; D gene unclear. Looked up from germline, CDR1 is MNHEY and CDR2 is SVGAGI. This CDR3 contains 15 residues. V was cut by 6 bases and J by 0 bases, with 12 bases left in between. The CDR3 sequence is CASSPTRSSYNEQFF. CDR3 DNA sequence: TGTGCCAGCAGCCCGACGAGGAGCTCCTACAATGAGCAGTTCTTC.

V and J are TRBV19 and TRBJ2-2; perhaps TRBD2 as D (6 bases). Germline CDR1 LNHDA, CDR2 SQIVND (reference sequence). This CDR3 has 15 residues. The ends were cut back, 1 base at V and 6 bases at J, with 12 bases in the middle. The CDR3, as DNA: TGTGCCAGTAGTATAGCCGGTGCTAGCGCCGGGGAGCTGTTTTTT. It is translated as CASSIAGASAGELFF.

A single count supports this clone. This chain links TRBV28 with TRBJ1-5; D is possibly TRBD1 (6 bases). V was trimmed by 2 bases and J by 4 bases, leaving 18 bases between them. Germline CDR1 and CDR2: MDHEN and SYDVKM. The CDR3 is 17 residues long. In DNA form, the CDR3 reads TGTGCCAGCAGTTTAGGGGCCCGGGACACAAGGAATCAGCCCCAGCATTTT. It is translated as CASSLGARDTRNQPQHF. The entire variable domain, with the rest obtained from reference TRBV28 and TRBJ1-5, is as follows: DVKVTQSSRYLVKRTGEKVFLECVQDMDHENMFWYRQDPGLGLRLIYFSYDVKMKEKGDIPEGYSVSREKKERFSLILESASTNQTSMYLCASSLGARDTRNQPQHFGDGTRLSIL.

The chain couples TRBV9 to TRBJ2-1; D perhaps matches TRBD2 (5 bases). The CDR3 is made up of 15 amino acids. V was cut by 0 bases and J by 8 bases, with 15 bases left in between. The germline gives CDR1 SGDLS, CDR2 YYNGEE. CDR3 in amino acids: CASSVVSASTYEQFF. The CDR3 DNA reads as TGTGCCAGCAGCGTAGTTAGCGCGTCTACGTATGAGCAGTTCTTC.

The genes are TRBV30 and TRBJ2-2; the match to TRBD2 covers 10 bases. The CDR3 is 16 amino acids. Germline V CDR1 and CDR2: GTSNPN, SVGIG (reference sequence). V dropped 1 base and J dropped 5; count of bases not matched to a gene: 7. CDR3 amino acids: CAWSARLAGRTGELFF. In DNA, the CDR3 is TGTGCCTGGAGTGCCCGACTAGCGGGTCGTACCGGGGAGCTGTTTTTT. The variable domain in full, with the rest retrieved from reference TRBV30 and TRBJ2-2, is SQTIHQWPATLVQPVGSPLSLECTVEGTSNPNLYWYRQAAGRGLQLLFYSVGIGQISSEVPQNLSASRPQDRQFILSSKKLLLSDSGFYLCAWSARLAGRTGELFFGEGSRLTVL.

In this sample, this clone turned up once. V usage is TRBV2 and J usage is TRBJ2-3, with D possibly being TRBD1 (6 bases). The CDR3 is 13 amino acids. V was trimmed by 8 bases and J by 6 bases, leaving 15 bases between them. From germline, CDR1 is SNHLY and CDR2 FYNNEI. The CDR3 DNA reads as TGTGCCAGCCAGGGGCCTGCGAGGGATACGCAGTATTTT. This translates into CASQGPARDTQYF.

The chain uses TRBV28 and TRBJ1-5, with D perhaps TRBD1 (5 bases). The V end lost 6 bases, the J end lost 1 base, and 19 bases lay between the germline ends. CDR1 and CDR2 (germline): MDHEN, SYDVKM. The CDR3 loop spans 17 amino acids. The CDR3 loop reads CASSVHGGSTSNQPQHF. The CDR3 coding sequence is TGTGCCAGCAGCGTCCACGGGGGTAGTACGAGCAATCAGCCCCAGCATTTT.

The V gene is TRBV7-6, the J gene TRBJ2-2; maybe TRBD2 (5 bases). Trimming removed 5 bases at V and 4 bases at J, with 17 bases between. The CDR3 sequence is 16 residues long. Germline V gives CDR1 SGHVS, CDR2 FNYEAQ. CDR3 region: CASSNILVERTGELFF. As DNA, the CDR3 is TGTGCCAGCAGCAATATACTAGTAGAGCGCACCGGGGAGCTGTTTTTT.

For the CDR3, the DNA is TGTGCCACCAGCAGAGGAGGGTCAGGTTCCTACGAGCAGTACTTC. The encoded protein is CATSRGGSGSYEQYF. The gene calls are TRBV15 and TRBJ2-7, with a tentative D call TRBD2 (5 bases). Germline loops: CDR1 LNHNV, CDR2 YYDKDF (reference sequence). With 1 base removed from V and 1 base from J, the gap between germline ends came to 11 bases. CDR3 length: 15 amino acids.

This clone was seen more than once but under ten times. The chain's CDR3 is CASSYSRLQFF. DNA of the CDR3: TGTGCCAGCAGTTACTCGAGGTTGCAGTTCTTC. The J gene is TRBJ2-1, the V gene TRBV6-5; D not certain. V shed 0 bases and J shed 12 bases, with 6 bases lying between them. Germline V gene data show CDR1 as MNHEY and CDR2 as SVGAGI. CDR3 length: 11 residues.

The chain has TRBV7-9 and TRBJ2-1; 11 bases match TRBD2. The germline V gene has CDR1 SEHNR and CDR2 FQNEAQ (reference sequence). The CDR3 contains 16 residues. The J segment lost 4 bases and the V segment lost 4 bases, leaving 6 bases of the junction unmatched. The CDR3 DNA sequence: TGTGCCAGCAGCTCCCGACTAGCGGGGTCATACAATGAGCAGTTCTTC. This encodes CASSSRLAGSYNEQFF. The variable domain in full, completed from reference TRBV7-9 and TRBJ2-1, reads DTGVSQNPRHKITKRGQNVTFRCDPISEHNRLYWYRQTLGQGPEFLTYFQNEAQLEKSRLLSDRFSAERPKGSFSTLEIQRTEQGDSAMYLCASSSRLAGSYNEQFFGPGTRLTVL.

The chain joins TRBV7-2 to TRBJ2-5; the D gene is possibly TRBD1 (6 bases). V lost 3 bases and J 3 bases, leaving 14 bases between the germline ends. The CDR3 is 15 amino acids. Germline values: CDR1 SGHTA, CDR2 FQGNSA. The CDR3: CASSFHRDNEETQYF. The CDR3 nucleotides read TGTGCCAGCAGCTTTCACCGGGACAACGAAGAGACCCAGTACTTC.

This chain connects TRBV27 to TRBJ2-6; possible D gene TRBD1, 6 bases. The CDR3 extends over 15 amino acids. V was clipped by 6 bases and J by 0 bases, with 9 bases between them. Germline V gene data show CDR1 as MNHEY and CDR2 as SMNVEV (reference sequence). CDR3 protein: CASSRQVSGANVLTF. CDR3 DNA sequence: TGTGCCAGCAGCAGACAGGTCTCTGGGGCCAACGTCCTGACTTTC.

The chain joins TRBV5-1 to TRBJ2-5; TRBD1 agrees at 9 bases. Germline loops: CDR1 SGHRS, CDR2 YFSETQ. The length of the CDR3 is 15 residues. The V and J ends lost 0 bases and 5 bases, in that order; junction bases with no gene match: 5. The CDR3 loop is CASSLDRGLGETQYF. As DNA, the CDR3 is TGCGCCAGCAGCTTGGACAGGGGGCTAGGGGAGACCCAGTACTTC. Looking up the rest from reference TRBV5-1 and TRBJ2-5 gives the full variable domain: KAGVTQTPRYLIKTRGQQVTLSCSPISGHRSVSWYQQTPGQGLQFLFEYFSETQRNKGNFPGRFSGRQFSNSRSEMNVSTLELGDSALYLCASSLDRGLGETQYFGPGTRLLVL.

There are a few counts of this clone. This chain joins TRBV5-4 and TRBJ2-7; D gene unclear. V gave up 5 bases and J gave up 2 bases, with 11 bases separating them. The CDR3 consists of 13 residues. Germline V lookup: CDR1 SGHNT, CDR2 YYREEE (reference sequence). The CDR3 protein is CASRQDMTYEQYF. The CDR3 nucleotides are TGTGCCAGCAGGCAAGACATGACCTACGAGCAGTACTTC.

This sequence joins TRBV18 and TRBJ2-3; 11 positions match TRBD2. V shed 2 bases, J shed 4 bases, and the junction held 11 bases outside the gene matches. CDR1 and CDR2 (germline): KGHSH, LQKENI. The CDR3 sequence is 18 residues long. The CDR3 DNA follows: TGTGCCAGCTCACCAGCGGGACTAGCGGACCCTCGGGCAGATACGCAGTATTTT. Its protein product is CASSPAGLADPRADTQYF.

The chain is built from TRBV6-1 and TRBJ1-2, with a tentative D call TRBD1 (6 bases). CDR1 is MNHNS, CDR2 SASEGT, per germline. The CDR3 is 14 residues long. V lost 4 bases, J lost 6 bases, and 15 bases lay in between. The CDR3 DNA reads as TGTGCCAGCAGTGGCACACAGGGTGTGAATGGCTACACCTTC. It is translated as CASSGTQGVNGYTF.

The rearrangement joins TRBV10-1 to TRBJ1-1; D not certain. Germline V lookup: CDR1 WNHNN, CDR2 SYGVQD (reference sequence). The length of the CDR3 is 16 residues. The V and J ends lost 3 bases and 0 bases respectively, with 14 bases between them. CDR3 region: CASSEVRSELNTEAFF. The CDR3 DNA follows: TGCGCCAGCAGTGAAGTTCGTTCTGAGTTGAACACTGAAGCTTTCTTT.

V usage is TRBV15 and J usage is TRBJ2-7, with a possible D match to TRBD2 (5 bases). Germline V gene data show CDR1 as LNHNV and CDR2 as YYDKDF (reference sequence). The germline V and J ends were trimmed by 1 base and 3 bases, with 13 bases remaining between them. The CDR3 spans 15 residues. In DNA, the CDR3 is TGTGCCACCAGCAGAGCCGGGGTAGAAGGCTACGAGCAGTACTTC. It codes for CATSRAGVEGYEQYF.

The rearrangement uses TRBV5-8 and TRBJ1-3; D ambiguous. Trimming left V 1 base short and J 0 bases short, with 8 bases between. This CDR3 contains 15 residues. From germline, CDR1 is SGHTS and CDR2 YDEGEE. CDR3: CASSLSRVSGNTIYF. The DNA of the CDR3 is TGTGCCAGCAGCTTGTCTCGAGTCTCTGGAAACACCATATATTTT.

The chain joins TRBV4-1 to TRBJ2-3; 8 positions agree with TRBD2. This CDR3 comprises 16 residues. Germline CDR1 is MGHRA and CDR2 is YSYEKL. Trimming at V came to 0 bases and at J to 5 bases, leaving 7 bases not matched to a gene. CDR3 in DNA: TGCGCCAGCAGCCAAGATCGGAGCGGGAGAGGAGATACGCAGTATTTT. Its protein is CASSQDRSGRGDTQYF.